The 16 T cell receptor beta chains presented below share a single source sample, sequenced in a study of blood T cell repertoires in COVID-19. Using immunoSEQ multiplex PCR, the repertoire was profiled, and TCRdb retains in-frame clones only, with some absent. The repertoire holds roughly 180,000 clones, with 86% as singletons. What was sequenced was peripheral blood. The receptors come from a man aged 65-85 years with active or convalescent COVID-19.

The rearrangement joins TRBV29-1 to TRBJ1-5, with TRBD1 matching over 8 bases. This CDR3 has 16 amino acids. Germline lookup yields CDR1 SQVTM and CDR2 ANQGSEA. V lost 6 bases, J lost 4 bases, and 14 bases stayed unmatched. CDR3 nucleotide sequence: TGCAGCGTCACGACAGGGGCCCCCTCTGGTAATCAGCCCCAGCATTTT. Protein sequence: CSVTTGAPSGNQPQHF. The variable domain in full, completed from reference TRBV29-1 and TRBJ1-5, reads SAVISQKPSRDICQRGTSLTIQCQVDSQVTMMFWYRQQPGQSLTLIATANQGSEATYESGFVIDKFPISRPNLTFSTLTVSNMSPEDSSIYLCSVTTGAPSGNQPQHFGDGTRLSIL.

The rearrangement uses TRBV6-2 or TRBV6-3 and TRBJ1-5; 7 bases map to TRBD1. J gave up 4 bases and V 6 bases, and 9 bases lay outside the gene matches. The CDR3 totals 15 residues. Per the germline V gene, CDR1 is MNHEY and CDR2 is SVGEGT. The CDR3 spells CASSGQAPGNQPQHF. The CDR3 DNA is TGTGCCAGCAGCGGACAGGCCCCGGGGAATCAGCCCCAGCATTTT.

This clone was recorded once. CDR3 region: CASSSTKDSEAFF. In nucleotides, the CDR3 is TGTGCCAGCAGCTCCACTAAAGACAGCGAAGCTTTCTTT. The chain links TRBV7-3 to TRBJ1-1; maybe TRBD1 (5 bases). The length of the CDR3 is 13 residues. Trimming left V 4 bases short and J 8 bases short, with 14 bases between. CDR1 and CDR2 from the germline V gene are SGHTA and FQGTGA. The complete variable domain, with remaining parts taken from reference TRBV7-3 and TRBJ1-1, reads GAGVSQTPSNKVTEKGKYVELRCDPISGHTALYWYRQSLGQGPEFLIYFQGTGAADDSGLPNDRFFAVRPEGSVSTLKIQRTERGDSAVYLCASSSTKDSEAFFGQGTRLTVV.

The rearrangement links TRBV5-1 to TRBJ2-3, with 13 bases that match TRBD2. CDR3 length: 18 amino acids. J was trimmed by 9 bases and V by 2 bases; bases with no gene match: 15. The germline V gene has CDR1 SGHRS and CDR2 YFSETQ. CDR3 loop: CASSFGTGGLAGRYTQYF. CDR3 nucleotide sequence: TGCGCCAGCAGCTTTGGGACAGGGGGACTAGCGGGGAGGTACACGCAGTATTTT.

The genes are TRBV7-2 and TRBJ1-2, with 9 bases lining up with TRBD1. The germline V gene has CDR1 SGHTA and CDR2 FQGNSA. CDR3 length: 15 amino acids. V was clipped by 6 bases and J by 8 bases; unmatched bases: 13. CDR3 region: CASRTRTGDRRGYTF. The CDR3 bases are TGTGCCAGCAGGACCCGGACAGGGGACCGACGAGGCTACACCTTC. Full variable domain (rest looked up from reference TRBV7-2 and TRBJ1-2): GAGVSQSPSNKVTEKGKDVELRCDPISGHTALYWYRQSLGQGLEFLIYFQGNSAPDKSGLPSDRFSAERTGGSVSTLTIQRTQQEDSAVYLCASRTRTGDRRGYTFGSGTRLTVV.

The chain carries TRBV7-2 and TRBJ1-6, with 9 bases that match TRBD1. Germline lookup yields CDR1 SGHTA and CDR2 FQGNSA. This CDR3 has 14 amino acids. Unmatched junction bases numbered 4, after V lost 6 bases and J lost 7 bases. The chain's CDR3 is CASRGTGGNSPLHF. The CDR3 DNA is TGTGCCAGCAGGGGTACAGGGGGCAATTCACCCCTCCACTTT.

The chain joins TRBV6-6 to TRBJ1-5; possibly TRBD1 for D (6 bases). The CDR3 totals 15 residues. The germline V gene encodes CDR1 MNHNY and CDR2 SVGAGI (reference sequence). V gave up 2 bases and J gave up 7 bases, with 15 bases separating them. The CDR3 DNA sequence: TGTGCCAGCAGTTACGAAGGGGGGGCGAGCCAGCCCCAGCATTTT. It codes for CASSYEGGASQPQHF.

The V call is TRBV9, the J call TRBJ2-3; TRBD2 agrees at 9 bases. Germline-derived CDR1 and CDR2 are SGDLS and YYNGEE. V was clipped by 4 bases and J by 0 bases; unmatched bases: 6. The CDR3 runs to 16 residues. The CDR3 DNA is TGTGCCAGCAGCCCCCGGACTAGCGACAGCACAGATACGCAGTATTTT. Amino acid sequence: CASSPRTSDSTDTQYF.

In DNA, the CDR3 is TGTGCCAGTAGTCGACAGGGTGGGGAGACCCAGTACTTC. Its translation is CASSRQGGETQYF. The J gene is TRBJ2-5, the V gene TRBV19; 7 bases map to TRBD1. J was trimmed by 5 bases and V by 5 bases; bases with no gene match: 5. The CDR3 length is 13 residues. Germline CDR1 and CDR2: LNHDA and SQIVND (reference sequence).

V and J are TRBV9 and TRBJ1-5; 9 positions match TRBD1. Germline assignment: CDR1 SGDLS and CDR2 YYNGEE. The trim removed 2 bases at V and 5 bases at J, leaving 2 bases unmatched. The CDR3 extends over 14 amino acids. The CDR3 protein is CASSVDRGYQPQHF. In nucleotides, the CDR3 is TGTGCCAGCAGCGTTGACAGGGGGTATCAGCCCCAGCATTTT. The full variable domain, with the rest looked up from reference TRBV9 and TRBJ1-5, is DSGVTQTPKHLITATGQRVTLRCSPRSGDLSVYWYQQSLDQGLQFLIQYYNGEERAKGNILERFSAQQFPDLHSELNLSSLELGDSALYFCASSVDRGYQPQHFGDGTRLSIL.

This chain connects TRBV27 to TRBJ1-1; maybe TRBD1 (6 bases). Trimming removed 0 bases from V and 1 base from J, with 9 bases in between. CDR1 is MNHEY and CDR2 is SMNVEV in the germline V gene (reference sequence). The CDR3 runs to 15 residues. CDR3 sequence (DNA): TGTGCCAGCAGTTTATCTCGAGGGGGGAACACTGAAGCTTTCTTT. Encoded protein: CASSLSRGGNTEAFF.

The J gene is TRBJ1-6, the V gene TRBV3-1 (or the pseudogene TRBV3-2), with TRBD1 as a possible D gene (6 bases). CDR1 LGHDT and CDR2 YNNKEL come from the germline V gene (reference sequence). Trimming cost V 4 bases and J 7 bases, with 17 bases left between them. The CDR3 covers 16 residues. This CDR3 is CASSRGGGHGNSPLHF. The CDR3 coding sequence is TGTGCCAGCAGCCGTGGGGGGGGACACGGAAATTCACCCCTCCACTTT.

V is TRBV18 and J is TRBJ1-1, with a tentative D call TRBD1 (6 bases). This CDR3 has 15 amino acids. V lost 4 bases to trimming and J lost 3 bases, with 15 bases between them. CDR1 is KGHSH, CDR2 LQKENI, per germline. The CDR3 coding sequence is TGTGCCAGCTCACTCGCGACAGGTCGGGACACTGAAGCTTTCTTT. Translation: CASSLATGRDTEAFF.

The V call is TRBV29-1, the J call TRBJ1-1, with TRBD1 matching over 10 bases. Per germline, CDR1 SQVTM and CDR2 ANQGSEA. The CDR3 contains 14 residues. V was pared by 7 bases and J by 8 bases, with 13 bases of the junction left unmatched. The CDR3 loop reads CSAPGDRGIREAFF. CDR3 DNA sequence: TGCAGCGCTCCGGGGGACAGGGGAATTCGAGAAGCTTTCTTT.

V and J are TRBV7-2 and TRBJ1-2; D is possibly TRBD1 (5 bases). The germline gives CDR1 SGHTA, CDR2 FQGNSA. This CDR3 region has 13 residues. V lost 2 bases and J lost 8, with 12 bases in between. CDR3 sequence (DNA): TGTGCCAGCAGCTTACGGCAGGGTGGGGGCTACACCTTC. This gives the protein CASSLRQGGGYTF.

The CDR3 spells CASSFGQGLGYTF. CDR3 DNA sequence: TGTGCCAGCAGCTTTGGACAGGGTCTAGGCTACACCTTC. The V call is TRBV7-3, the J call TRBJ1-2; 8 bases are shared with TRBD1. V dropped 3 bases and J dropped 8; count of bases not matched to a gene: 5. The CDR3 totals 13 residues. Per the germline V gene, CDR1 is SGHTA and CDR2 is FQGTGA.